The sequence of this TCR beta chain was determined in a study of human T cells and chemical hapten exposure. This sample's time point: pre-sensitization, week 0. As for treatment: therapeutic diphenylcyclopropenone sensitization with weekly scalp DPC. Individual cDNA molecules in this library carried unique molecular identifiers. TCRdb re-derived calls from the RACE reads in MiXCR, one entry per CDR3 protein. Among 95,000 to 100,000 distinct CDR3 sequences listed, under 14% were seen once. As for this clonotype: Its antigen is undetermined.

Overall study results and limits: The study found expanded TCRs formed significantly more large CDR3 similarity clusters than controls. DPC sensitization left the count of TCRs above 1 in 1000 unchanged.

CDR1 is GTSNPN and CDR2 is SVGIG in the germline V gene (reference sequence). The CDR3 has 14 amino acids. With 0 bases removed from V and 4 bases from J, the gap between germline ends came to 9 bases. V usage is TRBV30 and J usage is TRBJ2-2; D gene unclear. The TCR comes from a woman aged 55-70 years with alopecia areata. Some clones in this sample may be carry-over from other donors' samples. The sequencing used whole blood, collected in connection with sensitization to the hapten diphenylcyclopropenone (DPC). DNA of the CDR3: TGTGCCTGGAGTGTAGGTAGCATCACCGGGGAGCTGTTTTTT. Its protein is CAWSVGSITGELFF.